The next 11 T cell receptor beta chains were all read from a single sample in a study of response to subunit inactivated influenza vaccine. TCRdb itself ran the RT-PCR reads through MiXCR, one entry per CDR3 protein. Seen here are about 700,000 distinct CDR3 sequences, around 14% observed once, and the top ten hold 11%. Specimen: PBMCs from blood, collected about 12 days after vaccination. The receptors come from a man aged 50 to 60 who received an inactivated influenza vaccine.

In this sample, this clonotype turned up a few times. J is TRBJ2-7 and V is TRBV20-1, with D possibly being TRBD2 (6 bases). Per germline, CDR1 DFQATT and CDR2 SNEGSKA (reference sequence). The CDR3 contains 12 residues. V lost 8 bases to trimming and J lost 0 bases, with 11 bases between them. DNA for the CDR3: TGCAGTCCAGGAGGGGCCTCCTACGAGCAGTACTTC. Translated, it gives CSPGGASYEQYF.

V and J are TRBV5-1 and TRBJ2-3; 7 bases map to TRBD2. Trimming cost V 4 bases and J 1 base; bases outside gene matches: 12. Germline CDR1 SGHRS, CDR2 YFSETQ. This CDR3 region has 17 residues. DNA of the CDR3: TGCGCCAGCAGCGTCGACACACTAGCGCAACGCACAGATACGCAGTATTTT. Its translation is CASSVDTLAQRTDTQYF.

The genes are TRBV10-1 and TRBJ2-7, with TRBD1 matching 8 bases. V trimming: 3 bases; J trimming: 1 base; junction bases outside the gene matches: 2. The CDR3 spans 14 residues. The germline V gene has CDR1 WNHNN and CDR2 SYGVQD (reference sequence). CDR3 nucleotide sequence: TGCGCCAGCAGTGACCAGGGGGCATCCTACGAGCAGTACTTC. Residues: CASSDQGASYEQYF.

V gene TRBV20-1 combines with J gene TRBJ2-5; 9 bases agree with TRBD2. The CDR3 extends over 16 amino acids. Looked up from germline, CDR1 is DFQATT and CDR2 is SNEGSKA (reference sequence). Trimming removed 3 bases from V and 1 base from J; junction bases left unmatched: 9. CDR3 residues: CSASARGGRFQETQYF. The CDR3 region has the DNA TGCAGTGCTAGCGCGCGGGGGGGCCGTTTCCAAGAGACCCAGTACTTC.

This clonotype was seen a few times. The J gene is TRBJ1-3, the V gene TRBV5-5, with 7 bases identical to TRBD1. CDR1 SGHKS and CDR2 YYEKEE come from the germline V gene (reference sequence). V trimming: 6 bases; J trimming: 4 bases; junction bases outside the gene matches: 10. The CDR3 runs to 15 residues. The CDR3 loop is CASMQRTGLGNTIYF. DNA for the CDR3: TGTGCCAGCATGCAGAGGACAGGACTAGGAAACACCATATATTTT.

The chain links TRBV7-9 to TRBJ2-7; TRBD2 matches 8 bases. The germline gives CDR1 SEHNR, CDR2 FQNEAQ (reference sequence). This CDR3 has 17 amino acids. V shed 1 base, J shed 7 bases, and the junction held 15 bases outside the gene matches. For the CDR3, the DNA is TGTGCCAGCAGCTTAGGCCCCGTGGTAGCGGGGTCGGGTGAGCAGTACTTC. Residues: CASSLGPVVAGSGEQYF.

This clonotype was recorded at least ten times. The rearrangement uses TRBV28 and TRBJ2-3; 8 positions agree with TRBD1. The V and J ends lost 5 bases and 0 bases, in that order; junction bases with no gene match: 7. The CDR3 is 16 residues long. Germline assignment: CDR1 MDHEN and CDR2 SYDVKM. CDR3 region: CASSIRTGLSTDTQYF. For the CDR3, the DNA is TGTGCCAGCAGTATACGGACAGGGTTGAGCACAGATACGCAGTATTTT.

This clonotype was counted a few times. J is TRBJ2-2 and V is TRBV10-1, with D unresolved. This CDR3 comprises 15 residues. The germline V gene has CDR1 WNHNN and CDR2 SYGVQD (reference sequence). The ends were cut back, 5 bases at V and 0 bases at J, with 10 bases in the middle. The CDR3 nucleotides are TGCGCCAGCAGTAGCAGCCTTGCGAACACCGGGGAGCTGTTTTTT. Translated: CASSSSLANTGELFF.

The rearrangement links TRBV24-1 to TRBJ2-1; 14 nucleotides match TRBD2. The CDR3 runs 16 residues. Losses at the gene ends were 6 bases for V and 6 bases for J; bases not matched to a gene: 6. Germline values: CDR1 KGHDR, CDR2 SFDVKD. CDR3 bases: TGTGCCACCAGTTCCAGACTAGCGGGAGGGTTCAATGAGCAGTTCTTC. Amino acids: CATSSRLAGGFNEQFF.

This clonotype was counted a few times. The chain employs TRBV7-6 and TRBJ2-3; a possible D gene is TRBD2 (6 bases). This CDR3 contains 16 residues. V lost 1 base to trimming and J lost 0 bases, with 11 bases between them. Germline CDR1 reads SGHVS; CDR2 reads FNYEAQ. The CDR3 sequence is CASSLGAGLSTDTQYF. As DNA, the CDR3 is TGTGCCAGCAGCTTAGGGGCGGGGTTGAGCACAGATACGCAGTATTTT.

The chain combines TRBV18 with TRBJ2-7, with 9 bases that match TRBD2. V dropped 3 bases and J dropped 1; count of bases not matched to a gene: 10. This CDR3 is built from 17 residues. The germline V gene encodes CDR1 KGHSH and CDR2 LQKENI. The CDR3 loop reads CASSPQTVAGGSYEQYF. Written as DNA, the CDR3 is TGTGCCAGCTCACCGCAGACCGTGGCGGGGGGGTCCTACGAGCAGTACTTC.